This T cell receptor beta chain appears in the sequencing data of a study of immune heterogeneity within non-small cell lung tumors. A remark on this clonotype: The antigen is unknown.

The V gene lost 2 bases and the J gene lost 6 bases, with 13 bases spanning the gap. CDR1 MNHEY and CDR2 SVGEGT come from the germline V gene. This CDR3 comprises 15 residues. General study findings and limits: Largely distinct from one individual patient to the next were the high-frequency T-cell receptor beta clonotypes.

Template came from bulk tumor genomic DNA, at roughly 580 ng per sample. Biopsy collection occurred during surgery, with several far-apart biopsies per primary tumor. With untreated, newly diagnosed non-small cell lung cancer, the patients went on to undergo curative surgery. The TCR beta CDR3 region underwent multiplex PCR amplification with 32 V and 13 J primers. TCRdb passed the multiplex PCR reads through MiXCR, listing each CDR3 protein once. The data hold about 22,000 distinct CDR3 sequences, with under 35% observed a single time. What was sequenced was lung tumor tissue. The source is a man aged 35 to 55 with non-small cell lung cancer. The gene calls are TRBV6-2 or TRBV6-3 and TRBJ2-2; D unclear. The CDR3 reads CASSYTVASAGELFF. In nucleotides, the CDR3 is TGTGCCAGCAGTTACACCGTCGCGAGCGCCGGGGAGCTGTTTTTT.